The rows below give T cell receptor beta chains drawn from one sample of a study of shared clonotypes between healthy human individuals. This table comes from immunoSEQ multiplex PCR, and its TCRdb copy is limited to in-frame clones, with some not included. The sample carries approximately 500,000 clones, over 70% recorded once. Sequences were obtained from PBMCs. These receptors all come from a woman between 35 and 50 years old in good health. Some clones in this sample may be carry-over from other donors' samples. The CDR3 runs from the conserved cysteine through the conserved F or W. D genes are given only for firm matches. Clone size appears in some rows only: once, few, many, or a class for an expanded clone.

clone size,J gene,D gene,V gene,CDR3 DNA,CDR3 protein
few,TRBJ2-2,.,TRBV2,TGTGCCAGCAGTGTAAGGGCCACCGGGGAGCTGTTTTTT,CASSVRATGELFF
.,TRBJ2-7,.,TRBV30,TGTGCCTGGAGTGTACGAGGGGTTGAGCAGTACTTC,CAWSVRGVEQYF
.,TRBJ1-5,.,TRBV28,TGTGCCAGCAGTCCTTTTGACGGGCGGAGCAATCAGCCCCAGCATTTT,CASSPFDGRSNQPQHF
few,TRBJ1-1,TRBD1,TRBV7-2,TGTGCCAGCAGCTTAGCGAGACAGGGTAGAGCTTTCTTT,CASSLARQGRAFF
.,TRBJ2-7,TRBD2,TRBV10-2,TGCGCCAGCGAGGGACTAGCGTTGGGCGAGCAGTACTTC,CASEGLALGEQYF
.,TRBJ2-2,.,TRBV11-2,TGTGCCAGCAGCCCGTACCGTGGTCCGAACACCGGGGAGCTGTTTTTT,CASSPYRGPNTGELFF
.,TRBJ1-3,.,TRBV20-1,TGCAGTGCTAACCAGGGAAGCACCATATATTTT,CSANQGSTIYF
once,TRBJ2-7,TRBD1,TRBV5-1,TGCGCCAGCAGCTTGGCCTGGGACAGGGGGAACGAGCAGTACTTC,CASSLAWDRGNEQYF
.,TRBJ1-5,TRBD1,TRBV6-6,TGTGCCAGCAGCAACACAGGGGGCGTCACTCAGCCCCAGCATTTT,CASSNTGGVTQPQHF
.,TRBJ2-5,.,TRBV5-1,TGCGCCAGCCAGGGTTTAGTGGACGGCGGCGTCGAGACCCAGTACTTC,CASQGLVDGGVETQYF
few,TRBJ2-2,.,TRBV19,TGTGCCAGTAGTAGGCTAGACTTAACCGGGGAGCTGTTTTTT,CASSRLDLTGELFF
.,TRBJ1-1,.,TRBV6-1,TGTGCCAGCAGTAAAGTCAACACTGAAGCTTTCTTT,CASSKVNTEAFF
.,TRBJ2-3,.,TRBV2,TGTGCCAGTCCCGGCCTAGAGGGAAATCAACAAGATACGCAGTATTTT,CASPGLEGNQQDTQYF
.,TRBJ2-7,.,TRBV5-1,TGCGCCAGCAGCTTGGCCGCCATGAATAGCGAGCAGTACTTC,CASSLAAMNSEQYF
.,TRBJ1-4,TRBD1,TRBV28,TGTGCCAGCAGTTTAGGGGACAGCCTTAGGGCAAAACTGTTTTTT,CASSLGDSLRAKLFF
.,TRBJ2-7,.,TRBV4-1,TGCGCCAGCAGCCAAGAAGTCAGGGCGGACGAGCAGTACTTC,CASSQEVRADEQYF